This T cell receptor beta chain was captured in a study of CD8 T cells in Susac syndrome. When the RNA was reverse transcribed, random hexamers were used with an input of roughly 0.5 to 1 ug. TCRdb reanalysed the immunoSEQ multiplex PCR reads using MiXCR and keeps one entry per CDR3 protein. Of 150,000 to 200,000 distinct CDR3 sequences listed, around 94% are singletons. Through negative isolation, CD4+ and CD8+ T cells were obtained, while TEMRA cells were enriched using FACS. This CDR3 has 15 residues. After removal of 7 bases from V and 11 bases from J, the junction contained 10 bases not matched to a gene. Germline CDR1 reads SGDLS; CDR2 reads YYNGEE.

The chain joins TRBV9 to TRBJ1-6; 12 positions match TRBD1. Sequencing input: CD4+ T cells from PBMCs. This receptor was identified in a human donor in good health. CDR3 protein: CASGAGTGGSTPLHF. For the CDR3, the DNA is TGTGCCAGCGGTGCCGGGACAGGGGGCTCGACACCCCTCCACTTT.